The 15 T cell receptor beta chains reported below all come from one sample, sequenced in a study of regulatory T cells in long-lasting Graves disease. Time point defined: newly diagnosed GD, antithyroid drugs for less than 3 months. There was RNA extracted from PBMCs, and the TCR library was made from it. With iRepertoire HTBI primers and Arm-PCR of CDR3 regions, TCR beta libraries were built. TCRdb processed the multiplex PCR reads anew with MiXCR; each CDR3 protein has one entry. The table has around 400,000 distinct CDR3 sequences, 15% to 17% seen once. Material: peripheral blood mononuclear cells (PBMCs), obtained at new diagnosis, from a patient treated with antithyroid drugs. All receptors come from a female donor with Graves disease.

This clonotype was observed at least ten times. V is TRBV20-1 and J is TRBJ2-1; 11 nucleotides line up with TRBD2. This CDR3 has 16 residues. V shed 0 bases and J 4 bases; nucleotides not matched to a gene: 5. Germline V CDR1 and CDR2: DFQATT, SNEGSKA (reference sequence). The CDR3 loop is CSARDRRTSGYNEQFF. The CDR3 DNA sequence: TGCAGTGCTAGAGATAGGAGGACTAGCGGGTACAATGAGCAGTTCTTC.

The chain couples TRBV12-3 or TRBV12-4 to TRBJ2-7; D gene unclear. The length of the CDR3 is 13 residues. V lost 1 base and J lost 2, with 6 bases in between. CDR3 sequence (DNA): TGTGCCAGCAGTTTAGGGCTCCCCTACGAGCAGTACTTC. It encodes CASSLGLPYEQYF.

In the case of this clonotype: One end of the junction varies from germline; a read error may be responsible. The chain combines TRBV25-1 with TRBJ2-1; 11 bases map to TRBD2. Germline V gene data show CDR1 as MGHDK and CDR2 as SYGVNS. This CDR3 comprises 15 residues. The CDR3 coding sequence is TGTGCCAGCAGTGAATCTAGCGGGGGGTACAATGGGCAGTTCTTC. This sequence encodes CASSESSGGYNGQFF.

This clonotype has a count of ten or more. The chain employs TRBV2 and TRBJ1-4, with TRBD1 matching over 10 bases. CDR3 length: 20 amino acids. V was pared by 4 bases and J by 1 base, with 15 bases of the junction left unmatched. CDR1 SNHLY and CDR2 FYNNEI come from the germline V gene. Written as DNA, the CDR3 is TGTGCCAGCAGTGGTCTCCGGGACAGGGGACCCCTCCGAACTAATGAAAAACTGTTTTTT. Translated: CASSGLRDRGPLRTNEKLFF.

This clonotype showed up just a few times. The J gene is TRBJ1-2, the V gene TRBV27, with D unresolved. The germline V gene encodes CDR1 MNHEY and CDR2 SMNVEV (reference sequence). V lost 11 bases, J lost 8 bases, and 18 bases lay in between. CDR3 length: 12 amino acids. The CDR3 spells CASRGYAKGYTF. The CDR3 coding sequence is TGTGCCTCGAGAGGGTATGCTAAGGGCTACACCTTC.

This clonotype was seen ten or more times. Compared with germline, one end of the junction differs, possibly owing to a read error. The chain has TRBV5-1 and TRBJ2-2; 7 nucleotides match TRBD1. The CDR3 consists of 14 residues. Germline V gene sequence: CDR1 SGHRS, CDR2 YFSETQ. The CDR3 DNA reads TGTGCCAGCAGTTGGACAGGGAACACCGGGGAGCTGTTTTTT. Its protein is CASSWTGNTGELFF.

This clonotype occurred a few times. The rearrangement links TRBV27 to TRBJ2-4; no firm D call. The germline CDR1 and CDR2 sequences are MNHEY and SMNVEV (reference sequence). CDR3 length: 11 amino acids. Deletions cut 7 bases from V and 0 bases from J, with 1 base between. Here the CDR3 reads CASTAKNIQYF. The DNA of the CDR3 is TGTGCCAGCACAGCCAAAAACATTCAGTACTTC.

In this sample, this clonotype turned up many times. The chain joins TRBV9 to TRBJ1-2, with a weak D call TRBD1 (5 bases). Germline assignment: CDR1 SGDLS and CDR2 YYNGEE. This CDR3 region has 15 residues. The ends were cut back, 0 bases at V and 0 bases at J, with 9 bases in the middle. The CDR3, as DNA: TGTGCCAGCAGCGTAGCAGTGACAGCTAACTATGGCTACACCTTC. Residues: CASSVAVTANYGYTF.

This clonotype was counted many times. The rearrangement joins TRBV11-3 to TRBJ1-3, with 7 bases aligning to TRBD1. The V segment lost 5 bases and the J segment 0 bases; nucleotides outside the gene matches: 4. The germline gives CDR1 SGHNT, CDR2 YENEEA. CDR3 length: 15 residues. In DNA, the CDR3 is TGTGCCAGCAGCCTACAGGGGACCTCTGGAAACACCATATATTTT. Its translation is CASSLQGTSGNTIYF.

The table lists this clonotype with many counts. The chain recombines TRBV6-5 with TRBJ1-1; no definite D call. The germline V gene encodes CDR1 MNHEY and CDR2 SVGAGI. Trimming took 2 bases from V and 1 from J, leaving 5 bases between them. This CDR3 has 13 amino acids. In DNA form, the CDR3 reads TGTGCCAGCAGTTACAGGACGAACACTGAAGCTTTCTTT. Amino acid sequence: CASSYRTNTEAFF.

In this sample, this clonotype turned up a few times. The chain recombines TRBV5-1 with TRBJ2-3, with TRBD2 identical over 7 bases. Losses at the gene ends were 5 bases for V and 0 bases for J; bases not matched to a gene: 6. CDR1 SGHRS and CDR2 YFSETQ come from the germline V gene. The CDR3 is 15 amino acids. CDR3 bases: TGCGCCAGCAGTACTGCGGGAGCTAGCACAGATACGCAGTATTTT. Translated: CASSTAGASTDTQYF.

This clonotype was found many times. The genes are TRBV12-5 and TRBJ2-5; 10 bases are shared with TRBD2. The CDR3 has 14 residues. The V segment lost 7 bases and the J segment 4 bases; nucleotides outside the gene matches: 6. Germline V gene data show CDR1 as LGHNT and CDR2 as FRNRAP. The CDR3 here is CASALTSGPETQYF. The CDR3 nucleotides are TGTGCTAGTGCCCTGACTAGCGGGCCAGAGACCCAGTACTTC.

The chain employs TRBV19 and TRBJ2-1, with 8 positions matching TRBD1. Trimming cost V 6 bases and J 0 bases; bases outside gene matches: 19. CDR3 size: 20 residues. Germline CDR1 LNHDA, CDR2 SQIVND (reference sequence). CDR3 residues: CASRKGSFGQGASSYNEQFF. The CDR3 region has the DNA TGTGCCAGTAGAAAAGGGTCGTTCGGGCAGGGGGCCAGCTCCTACAATGAGCAGTTCTTC. Drawing the rest from reference TRBV19 and TRBJ2-1, the complete variable domain is DGGITQSPKYLFRKEGQNVTLSCEQNLNHDAMYWYRQDPGQGLRLIYYSQIVNDFQKGDIAEGYSVSREKKESFPLTVTSAQKNPTAFYLCASRKGSFGQGASSYNEQFFGPGTRLTVL.

This clonotype was observed at least ten times. The chain couples TRBV20-1 to TRBJ2-3, with 15 positions matching TRBD2. The CDR3 contains 17 residues. The germline CDR1 and CDR2 sequences are DFQATT and SNEGSKA (reference sequence). With V trimmed by 0 bases and J by 6 bases, 7 bases remained unmatched. The CDR3 sequence: CSARDPRTSGGEDTQYF. CDR3 coding DNA: TGCAGTGCTAGAGATCCGAGGACTAGCGGGGGGGAGGATACGCAGTATTTT.

This clonotype was observed many times. The chain employs TRBV6-5 and TRBJ1-2; D unclear. Germline V gene lookup returns CDR1 MNHEY and CDR2 SVGAGI. This CDR3 is built from 14 residues. V lost 4 bases, J lost 5 bases, and 14 bases lay in between. DNA of the CDR3: TGTGCCAGCAGTTCGACCCGGGGTTTTTATGGCTACACCTTC. Protein sequence: CASSSTRGFYGYTF.